Here is one T cell receptor beta chain with its context. Its antigen is as yet unknown. This record comes from a study of OX40 agonist ivuxolimab in advanced cancers. General study findings and limits: There was clonal expansion of CD4+ and CD8+ blood T cells by week 6 at 0.1 to 3.0 mg/kg.

The junction had 6 bases not matched to a gene; V was cut back by 6 bases and J by 5 bases. Germline CDR1 SNHLY, CDR2 FYNNEI. The CDR3 is made up of 14 amino acids. Clones were sequenced by immunoSEQ multiplex PCR, and TCRdb holds only the in-frame ones, with some missing. The sample carries some 81,000 clones, 80% to 90% recorded once. Exclusion applied to patients with autoimmune disease history or systemic immunosuppression. The chain joins TRBV2 to TRBJ2-2; 7 nucleotides line up with TRBD1. The input for sequencing was CD4+ or CD8+ T cells sorted from blood, taken in a trial of the OX40 agonist ivuxolimab. The sequence came from an adult with an advanced solid tumor such as melanoma, head and neck, liver or kidney cancer. The CDR3: CASSTLQGTGELFF. For the CDR3, the DNA is TGTGCCAGCAGCACTTTACAGGGGACCGGGGAGCTGTTTTTT.